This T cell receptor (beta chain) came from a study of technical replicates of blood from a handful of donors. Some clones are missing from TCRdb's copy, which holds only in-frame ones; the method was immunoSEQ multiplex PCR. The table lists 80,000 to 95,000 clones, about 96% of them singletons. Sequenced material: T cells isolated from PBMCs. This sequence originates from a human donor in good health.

CDR3: CASSFSTGPRLWEQYF. The CDR3 DNA sequence: TGTGCCAGCAGTTTCTCGACAGGGCCTAGGCTTTGGGAGCAGTACTTC. This rearrangement joins TRBV27 to TRBJ2-7; 7 bases agree with TRBD1. Germline CDR1 is MNHEY and CDR2 is SMNVEV (reference sequence). This CDR3 contains 16 residues. The V gene end was trimmed by 3 bases and the J gene end by 7 bases; junction bases not matched to a gene: 15.